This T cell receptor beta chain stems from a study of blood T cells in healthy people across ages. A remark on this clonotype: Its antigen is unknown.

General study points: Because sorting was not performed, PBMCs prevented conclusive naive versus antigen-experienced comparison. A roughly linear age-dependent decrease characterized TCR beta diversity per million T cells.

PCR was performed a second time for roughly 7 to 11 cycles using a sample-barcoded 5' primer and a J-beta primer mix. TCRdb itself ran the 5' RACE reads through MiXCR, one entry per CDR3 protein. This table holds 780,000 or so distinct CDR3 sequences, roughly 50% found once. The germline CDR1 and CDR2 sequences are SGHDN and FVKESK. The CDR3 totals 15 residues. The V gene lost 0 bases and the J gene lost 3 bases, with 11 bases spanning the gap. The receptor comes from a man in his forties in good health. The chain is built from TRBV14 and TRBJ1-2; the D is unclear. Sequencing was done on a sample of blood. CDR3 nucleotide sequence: TGTGCCAGCAGCCAAGACGCCACAGCAGACTATGGCTACACCTTC. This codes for CASSQDATADYGYTF. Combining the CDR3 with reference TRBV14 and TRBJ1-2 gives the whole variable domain EAGVTQFPSHSVIEKGQTVTLRCDPISGHDNLYWYRRVMGKEIKFLLHFVKESKQDESGMPNNRFLAERTGGTYSTLKVQPAELEDSGVYFCASSQDATADYGYTFGSGTRLTVV.